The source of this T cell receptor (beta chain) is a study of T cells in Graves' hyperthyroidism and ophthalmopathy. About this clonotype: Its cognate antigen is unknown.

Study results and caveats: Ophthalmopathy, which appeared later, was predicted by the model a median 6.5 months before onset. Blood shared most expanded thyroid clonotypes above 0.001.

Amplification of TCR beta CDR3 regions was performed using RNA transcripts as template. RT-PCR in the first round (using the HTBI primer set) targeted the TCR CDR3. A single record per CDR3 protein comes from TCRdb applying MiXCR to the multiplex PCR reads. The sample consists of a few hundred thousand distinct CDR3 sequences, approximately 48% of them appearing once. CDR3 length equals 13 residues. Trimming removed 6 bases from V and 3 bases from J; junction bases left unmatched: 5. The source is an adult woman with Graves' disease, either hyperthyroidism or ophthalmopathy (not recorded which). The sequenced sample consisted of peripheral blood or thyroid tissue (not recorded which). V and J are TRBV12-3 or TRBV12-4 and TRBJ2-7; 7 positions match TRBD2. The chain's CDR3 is CASSGTTIYEQYF. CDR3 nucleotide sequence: TGTGCCAGCAGCGGGACTACGATCTACGAGCAGTACTTC.